A single sample is the source of the 19 T cell receptor beta chains below, sequenced in a study of T cell responses to AZD1222 COVID-19 vaccine. Data came from immunoSEQ multiplex PCR; TCRdb stores just in-frame clones and leaves some out. The sample includes roughly 140,000 clones, around 88% seen only once; the top ten take more than 3%. The input for sequencing was peripheral blood, taken on day 0 of MenACWY control vaccination. Receptor source: an adult in good health.

The V call is TRBV9, the J call TRBJ1-1; no firm D call. Germline values: CDR1 SGDLS, CDR2 YYNGEE. Trimming removed 0 bases from V and 3 bases from J, with 9 bases in between. The CDR3 loop spans 14 amino acids. This CDR3 reads CASSVVSQYTEAFF. DNA of the CDR3: TGTGCCAGCAGCGTAGTTTCACAATACACTGAAGCTTTCTTT.

Only one count was recorded for this clone. The chain carries TRBV11-3 and TRBJ1-1, with 7 nucleotides matching TRBD1. The CDR3 spans 14 residues. Looked up from germline, CDR1 is SGHNT and CDR2 is YENEEA. The V and J ends lost 5 bases and 6 bases, in that order; junction bases with no gene match: 9. The CDR3: CASSPGTVAAEAFF. In DNA form, the CDR3 reads TGTGCCAGCAGCCCCGGGACAGTGGCAGCTGAAGCTTTCTTT.

The chain couples TRBV28 to TRBJ1-1; a possible D gene is TRBD1 (5 bases). Germline V lookup: CDR1 MDHEN, CDR2 SYDVKM. The CDR3 loop spans 13 amino acids. V shed 2 bases and J shed 3 bases, with 7 bases lying between them. The DNA for the CDR3 is TGTGCCAGCAGTTTAGACAGCTACACTGAAGCTTTCTTT. It encodes CASSLDSYTEAFF.

V and J are TRBV9 and TRBJ1-4; D is ambiguous. Germline V gene sequence: CDR1 SGDLS, CDR2 YYNGEE. This CDR3 has 14 amino acids. With 4 bases removed from V and 10 bases from J, the gap between germline ends came to 17 bases. In nucleotides, the CDR3 is TGTGCCAGCAGCAAGCTTGATACGGTCCGAAAACTGTTTTTT. Translation: CASSKLDTVRKLFF.

This chain joins TRBV4-1 and TRBJ1-1, with a tentative D call TRBD1 (6 bases). Trimming removed 1 base at V and 7 bases at J, with 22 bases between. From germline, CDR1 is MGHRA and CDR2 YSYEKL. The CDR3 sequence is 17 residues long. CDR3 coding DNA: TGCGCCAGCAGCCAAGGGTCCGCCTCAGGGGCTACCATTGAAGCTTTCTTT. Its protein is CASSQGSASGATIEAFF.

V and J are TRBV12-3 or TRBV12-4 and TRBJ2-1, with D maybe TRBD1 (5 bases). The length of the CDR3 is 13 residues. The V gene lost 3 bases and the J gene lost 14 bases, with 17 bases spanning the gap. The CDR3 is CASSLSPVGPKFF. The CDR3 bases are TGTGCCAGCAGTTTGTCCCCGGTGGGGCCAAAGTTCTTC.

V is TRBV3-1 (or the pseudogene TRBV3-2) and J is TRBJ2-7; D uncertain. The CDR3 covers 16 residues. Germline CDR1 reads LGHDT; CDR2 reads YNNKEL (reference sequence). Trimming cost V 4 bases and J 2 bases, with 18 bases left between them. This CDR3 is CASSRQGMPATYEQYF. In nucleotides, the CDR3 is TGTGCCAGCAGCCGACAAGGGATGCCGGCAACCTACGAGCAGTACTTC.

The rearrangement uses TRBV24-1 and TRBJ2-1; weak D call: TRBD2 (7 bases). This CDR3 is 14 amino acids long. Germline assignment: CDR1 KGHDR and CDR2 SFDVKD. The V end was cut by 0 bases, the J end by 9 bases, with 11 bases between. CDR3 in amino acids: CATSDLRGAGEQFF. CDR3 DNA sequence: TGTGCCACCAGTGATTTGCGGGGGGCCGGTGAGCAGTTCTTC.

This clone was detected only a few times. The chain is built from TRBV29-1 and TRBJ1-2; D uncertain. Between the trimmed V and J ends, which lost 7 bases and 0 bases, there was a span of 9 bases. Germline CDR1 SQVTM, CDR2 ANQGSEA. The CDR3 length is 12 residues. The CDR3 bases are TGCAGCGCCGGGGTCTCTAACTATGGCTACACCTTC. Its translation is CSAGVSNYGYTF.

This clone was recorded only once. The genes are TRBV3-1 (or the pseudogene TRBV3-2) and TRBJ1-2; D unclear. V lost 0 bases to trimming and J lost 5 bases, with 13 bases between them. Germline CDR1 reads LGHDT; CDR2 reads YNNKEL (reference sequence). CDR3 size: 15 residues. As DNA, the CDR3 is TGTGCCAGCAGCCAAGAGGGCTTCCGACCATATGGCTACACCTTC. Translation: CASSQEGFRPYGYTF.

The rearrangement links TRBV5-1 to TRBJ1-3, with TRBD1 as a possible D gene (5 bases). The germline V gene encodes CDR1 SGHRS and CDR2 YFSETQ. The CDR3 is 14 amino acids. Between the trimmed V and J ends, which lost 4 bases and 0 bases, there was a span of 8 bases. CDR3 residues: CASSKDTSGNTIYF. DNA for the CDR3: TGCGCCAGCAGCAAGGACACCTCTGGAAACACCATATATTTT.

The chain is built from TRBV28 and TRBJ2-7, with D perhaps given as TRBD1 or TRBD2 (6 bases each). Germline lookup yields CDR1 MDHEN and CDR2 SYDVKM. CDR3 length: 16 amino acids. Trimming pared 5 bases from V and 0 bases from J, leaving 17 bases between. The CDR3 nucleotides are TGTGCCAGCAGTCCCTGGGGGACGGGGGCCTCCTACGAGCAGTACTTC. Protein product: CASSPWGTGASYEQYF.

Only one count was recorded for this clone. This chain connects TRBV3-1 (or the pseudogene TRBV3-2) to TRBJ2-1, with TRBD2 identical over 12 bases. The V segment lost 1 base and the J segment 5 bases; nucleotides outside the gene matches: 9. Germline assignment: CDR1 LGHDT and CDR2 YNNKEL (reference sequence). CDR3 size: 18 residues. CDR3 in amino acids: CASSQVRLAGGPDNEQFF. The CDR3 DNA is TGTGCCAGCAGCCAAGTTCGGCTAGCGGGGGGGCCGGACAATGAGCAGTTCTTC.

This chain uses TRBV7-2 with TRBJ2-2; TRBD2 matches at 7 bases. Unmatched junction bases numbered 5, after V lost 1 base and J lost 3 bases. CDR1 SGHTA and CDR2 FQGNSA come from the germline V gene. The CDR3 has 16 residues. The CDR3 reads CASSLGSGVDTGELFF. CDR3 coding DNA: TGTGCCAGCAGCTTAGGGAGCGGGGTGGACACCGGGGAGCTGTTTTTT. The full variable domain, completed using reference TRBV7-2 and TRBJ2-2, is GAGVSQSPSNKVTEKGKDVELRCDPISGHTALYWYRQSLGQGLEFLIYFQGNSAPDKSGLPSDRFSAERTGGSVSTLTIQRTQQEDSAVYLCASSLGSGVDTGELFFGEGSRLTVL.

V is TRBV15 and J is TRBJ1-2, with D possibly matching TRBD1 (5 bases). The germline V gene has CDR1 LNHNV and CDR2 YYDKDF (reference sequence). The CDR3 has 15 amino acids. Trimming took 0 bases from V and 5 from J, leaving 13 bases between them. The CDR3 bases are TGTGCCACCAGCAGAGATCTGAGGGGTGGGTATGGCTACACCTTC. This codes for CATSRDLRGGYGYTF.

This clone appeared once. This sequence joins TRBV6-4 and TRBJ1-1; D gene unclear. V lost 6 bases and J 1 base, leaving 9 bases between the germline ends. Germline assignment: CDR1 MRHNA and CDR2 SNTAGT. The CDR3 has 13 residues. The CDR3 region is CASRINRNTEAFF. CDR3 sequence (DNA): TGTGCCAGCAGAATCAACAGGAACACTGAAGCTTTCTTT.

J is TRBJ2-7 and V is TRBV4-3; 9 bases align to TRBD1. V was pared by 5 bases and J by 4 bases, with 6 bases of the junction left unmatched. CDR1 is LGHNA, CDR2 YSLEER, per germline. The CDR3 is made up of 14 amino acids. The CDR3 loop is CASSSQQGAYEQYF. CDR3 sequence (DNA): TGCGCCAGCAGCTCACAACAGGGGGCGTACGAGCAGTACTTC.

This clone was counted a few times. The rearrangement joins TRBV19 to TRBJ2-1; 7 bases are a match to TRBD1. With V trimmed by 5 bases and J by 4 bases, 5 bases remained unmatched. There are 14 residues in the CDR3. Per germline, CDR1 LNHDA and CDR2 SQIVND (reference sequence). The CDR3 loop is CASSSGQVYNEQFF. The CDR3 DNA is TGTGCCAGTAGTTCCGGACAGGTTTACAATGAGCAGTTCTTC.

This chain links TRBV5-1 with TRBJ2-3; D uncertain. This CDR3 is built from 15 residues. The germline CDR1 and CDR2 sequences are SGHRS and YFSETQ. V was trimmed by 1 base and J by 0 bases, leaving 9 bases between them. CDR3: CASSLNGPSTDTQYF. The CDR3 nucleotides read TGCGCCAGCAGCTTGAACGGGCCTAGCACAGATACGCAGTATTTT.